This paragraph covers one T cell receptor (beta chain) sequence. Its specificity is unknown. The entry originates in a study of cytomegalovirus exposure and HLA in healthy donors. On the study more broadly: Among the approximately 400 genotyped donors, 81% were placed in the Caucasian-associated ancestry cluster. General study findings and limits: There was a cluster of highly shared sequence variants that was likely a sequencing artifact.

PCR was performed using 60 Vbeta and 13 Jbeta primers. Sequencing used immunoSEQ multiplex PCR; TCRdb keeps in-frame clones, though not all of them. Here the sample spans roughly 100,000 clones, 65% to 75% being singletons. This TCR came from a female donor in good health and CMV-seronegative. Sequencing was done on a sample of PBMCs.

The CDR3 here is CASSLVYRGLYGYTF. The CDR3 DNA sequence: TGTGCCAGCAGCTTAGTTTACAGGGGGCTCTATGGCTACACCTTC. This rearrangement joins TRBV7-2 to TRBJ1-2; 9 bases are a match to TRBD1. V trimming: 1 base; J trimming: 4 bases; junction bases outside the gene matches: 4. There are 15 residues in the CDR3. Germline V CDR1 and CDR2: SGHTA, FQGNSA.